The present T cell receptor beta chain was sequenced within a study of radiotherapy plus CTLA-4 blockade in lung cancer. Study-wide context: Across the patients, objective responses occurred in under 20%, and disease control in about 29%. Findings and caveats of the study: According to reports, early shifts in blood T cell clones, alongside interferon-beta, forecast response most accurately.

As regards this clone: Its target is not known.

Libraries were prepared by immunoSEQ multiplex PCR; TCRdb keeps only in-frame clonotypes and omits some of them. There are roughly 110,000 clones in the sample; about 85% occur only once, and over 2% lies in the top ten. This CDR3 has 14 amino acids. Germline trimming cut 6 bases from V and 3 bases from J; bases unmatched to any gene: 5. From germline, CDR1 is SGHRS and CDR2 YFSETQ. Ipilimumab CTLA-4 blockade and focal radiation were given to patients with chemo-refractory metastatic non-small-cell lung cancer. This receptor was identified in a human donor with non-small cell lung cancer that progressed on radiotherapy plus ipilimumab. Some clones in this sample may be carry-over from other donors' samples. The chain uses TRBV5-1 and TRBJ2-1; TRBD2 matches at 8 bases. Sequenced here: peripheral blood, sampled from a patient treated with radiotherapy plus ipilimumab. DNA for the CDR3: TGCGCCAGCACCAAACTAGCGGTCTACAATGAGCAGTTCTTC. Its protein product is CASTKLAVYNEQFF.